This TCR beta chain is from a study of response to subunit inactivated influenza vaccine (dated by TCRdb to 2016 to 2019). A note on the overall study: Deep quantitative profiling of the T cell receptor repertoire was used in the study to follow responses to a trivalent subunit inactivated influenza vaccine.

What the research found in general, with its limitations: The authors proposed that each seasonal influenza vaccination may bring in only a limited number of new T cells.

To prepare the library, RT-PCR was applied. Instrument used: Illumina HiSeq 2500. Starting from the raw public reads, TCRdb applied fastp trimming at Q25, assembled clones with MiXCR and retained in-frame beta chains. Each entry is one CDR3 protein sequence, shown with its most common DNA and genes. For this sample the table gives over 800,000 distinct CDR3 sequences, of which 21% were detected only once. The ten top clones hold roughly a tenth of the sample. The CDR3 measures 14 amino acids from cysteine to phenylalanine. The retained sequence is limited to the CDR3, 42 bases, with the frame set at the first base. As encoded in the germline V gene, CDR1 is LGHNA while CDR2 is YNFKEQ. V gives up 0 bases and J gives up 8 bases, and the segment between their germline ends measures 8 bases. This clonotype was detected only a few times. The target of this receptor is not known. No quality values exist for individual bases; no much larger clone is one base distant.

The TCR originated in a man aged 45-65 years who received an inactivated influenza vaccine. Donor details come from another sample of the same person, matched by shared clones. This material consisted of PBMCs from blood, taken 4 to 6 days after vaccination. The receptor chain draws on TRBV4-2 and TRBJ1-6; no D gene call is confident. The CDR3 region reads CASSQDREDSPLHF. The nucleotide sequence reads TGTGCCAGCAGCCAAGACAGAGAGGATTCACCCCTCCACTTT.